The 9 T cell receptor beta chains given below trace back to one sample, sequenced in a study of OX40 agonist ivuxolimab in advanced cancers. The library relied on the immunoSEQ multiplex PCR assay. The table was pulled from immuneACCESS by TCRdb, which kept in-frame rearrangements only. Such tables lose some clones; where checked, under half of the loss comes from unresolved V genes, and the rest has no known cause. Recorded for this sample are fewer than 85,000 clones; roughly nine tenths of them occurred a single time. The biggest ten clones account for around 2.4% of the sample. The sample here was CD4+ or CD8+ T cells sorted from blood, taken in a trial of the OX40 agonist ivuxolimab. The receptors shown here come from an adult with an advanced solid tumor such as melanoma, head and neck, liver or kidney cancer.

This chain connects TRBV19 to TRBJ1-3; D is ambiguous. CDR3 length equals 13 residues. V was trimmed by 7 bases and J by 4 bases, leaving 11 bases between them. Germline CDR1 and CDR2: LNHDA and SQIVND (reference sequence). Written as DNA, the CDR3 is TGTGCCAGTATGAATTGGTCCGGAAACACCATATATTTT. This sequence encodes CASMNWSGNTIYF.

The rearrangement uses TRBV6-1 and TRBJ1-1; D is perhaps TRBD1 (5 bases). Trimming removed 4 bases from V and 0 bases from J, with 9 bases in between. Germline CDR1 reads MNHNS; CDR2 reads SASEGT. The CDR3 consists of 14 residues. The CDR3, as DNA: TGTGCCAGCAGTGTGGGACGGATGAACACTGAAGCTTTCTTT. This gives the protein CASSVGRMNTEAFF.

The chain couples TRBV5-1 to TRBJ2-1; D unresolved. CDR3 length equals 15 residues. Germline V gives CDR1 SGHRS, CDR2 YFSETQ. V was pared by 3 bases and J by 2 bases, with 12 bases between. The CDR3 nucleotides read TGCGCCAGCAGCTCCTCAGCGAGAACCTACAATGAGCAGTTCTTC. Amino acids: CASSSSARTYNEQFF.

The chain combines TRBV11-2 with TRBJ1-4, with no clear D. V lost 8 bases, J lost 7 bases, and 14 bases lay in between. Germline V gene sequence: CDR1 SGHAT, CDR2 FQNNGV. The CDR3 runs 13 residues. The DNA for the CDR3 is TGTGCCAGCGCGCCGACGGGAGGTGAAAAACTGTTTTTT. Residues: CASAPTGGEKLFF.

The J gene is TRBJ1-3, the V gene TRBV5-1; no clear D gene. The V gene's germline CDR1 is SGHRS and CDR2 YFSETQ. V lost 3 bases and J 2 bases, leaving 9 bases between the germline ends. The length of the CDR3 is 14 residues. The CDR3 reads CASSSFDAGNTIYF. The CDR3 DNA sequence: TGCGCCAGCAGCTCCTTCGACGCTGGAAACACCATATATTTT.

This clone was seen a single time. J is TRBJ2-3 and V is TRBV11-2, with D possibly TRBD2 on 6 matching bases. V gave up 4 bases and J gave up 5 bases, with 22 bases separating them. The CDR3 contains 17 residues. Germline V gene lookup returns CDR1 SGHAT and CDR2 FQNNGV. The chain's CDR3 is CASSSPPGALRGDTQYF. The CDR3 DNA is TGTGCCAGCAGCTCCCCACCCGGCGCCTTGCGGGGAGATACGCAGTATTTT.

The chain employs TRBV15 and TRBJ1-5; no reliable D call. V was clipped by 3 bases and J by 2 bases, with 11 bases between them. Per the germline V gene, CDR1 is LNHNV and CDR2 is YYDKDF (reference sequence). CDR3 length equals 15 residues. CDR3: CATSRGLRGNQPQHF. The CDR3 region has the DNA TGTGCCACCAGCAGGGGCCTTAGGGGCAATCAGCCCCAGCATTTT.

V usage is TRBV5-8 and J usage is TRBJ1-1; 8 nucleotides agree with TRBD1. The V gene's germline CDR1 is SGHTS and CDR2 YDEGEE. V was clipped by 2 bases and J by 4 bases; unmatched bases: 4. The CDR3 loop spans 14 amino acids. CDR3: CASSFLTGGTEAFF. The CDR3 DNA sequence: TGTGCCAGCAGCTTCCTCACAGGGGGCACTGAAGCTTTCTTT.

The chain recombines TRBV30 with TRBJ2-3; D tentatively reads TRBD1 or TRBD2 (5 bases each). Germline V gives CDR1 GTSNPN, CDR2 SVGIG (reference sequence). V lost 3 bases and J lost 4, with 14 bases in between. CDR3 length: 14 residues. The CDR3 here is CAWRFGGTSDTQYF. CDR3 coding DNA: TGTGCCTGGAGGTTTGGGGGAACCTCAGATACGCAGTATTTT.